The rows below give T cell receptor beta chains drawn from one sample of a study of T cell responses to AZD1222 COVID-19 vaccine. Assay used: immunoSEQ multiplex PCR; TCRdb lists only in-frame clones, some missing. This sample has around 120,000 clones, with around 85% found just once. The starting material was peripheral blood, obtained on day 0 of AZD1222 vaccination. The receptors derive from an adult in good health. CDR3s include the opening cysteine and the closing phenylalanine or tryptophan. D genes are given only for firm matches. Only some rows state a clone size, as once, few, many or a class for expanded clones.

V gene	J gene	D gene	CDR3 length	clone size	CDR3 DNA	CDR3 protein
TRBV5-1	TRBJ2-1	TRBD2	18	.	TGCGCCAGCAGCTGGTCTAGCGGAAGCCCGACCGCCTACAATGAGCAGTTCTTC	CASSWSSGSPTAYNEQFF
TRBV10-2	TRBJ2-3	TRBD1	15	.	TGCGCCAGCAGCAAACAGGGGGTTAGCACAGATACGCAGTATTTT	CASSKQGVSTDTQYF
TRBV6-1	TRBJ2-1	.	17	.	TGTGCCAGCAGTGAATACACCGGGACGAACTCCTACAATGAGCAGTTCTTC	CASSEYTGTNSYNEQFF
TRBV5-1	TRBJ1-4	TRBD1	16	.	TGCGCCAGCAGCCCCACCGGACAGGGGGGTAATGAAAAACTGTTTTTT	CASSPTGQGGNEKLFF
TRBV6-1	TRBJ1-2	.	14	.	TGTGCCAGCAGTGAAGTATGGGGGAAGGAGAACTACACCTTC	CASSEVWGKENYTF
TRBV30	TRBJ1-5	.	13	.	TGTGCCTGGAGTGTTGGACTTAATCAGCCCCAGCATTTT	CAWSVGLNQPQHF
TRBV7-9	TRBJ2-7	TRBD1	12	few	TGTGCCAGCAGCGCACGGGACAGCGAGCAGTACTTC	CASSARDSEQYF
TRBV18	TRBJ2-7	.	16	few	TGTGCCAGCTTACCCGACCGGGGATCTCCAACCTACGAGCAGTACTTC	CASLPDRGSPTYEQYF
TRBV5-1	TRBJ1-2	.	15	.	TGCGCCAGCAGCTTGGCGTCGGAAAGGGGCTATGGCTACACCTTC	CASSLASERGYGYTF
TRBV5-1	TRBJ2-6	.	16	once	TGCGCCAGCAGCTTGGGACTCGGCTCTGGGGCCAACGTCCTGACTTTC	CASSLGLGSGANVLTF
TRBV7-5	TRBJ1-1	.	14	.	TGTGTCAGAAGCTTAGTTTGGGGGAACACTGAAGCTTTCTTT	CVRSLVWGNTEAFF
TRBV6-2/TRBV6-3	TRBJ1-2	.	11	.	TGTGCCAGCAGCCGGACCAGCGGCTACACCTTC	CASSRTSGYTF
TRBV12-2	TRBJ2-2	.	17	.	TGTGCAAGTCGGTTCCCCGTTGAGTGGAGCGGGAGCGGGGAGCTGTTTTTT	CASRFPVEWSGSGELFF
TRBV13	TRBJ1-6	.	16	.	TGTGCCAGCAGCTCCCAGGGGCACGGGCAGAATTCACCCCTCCACTTT	CASSSQGHGQNSPLHF
TRBV11-3	TRBJ2-5	.	18	.	TGTGCCAGCAGCTCCCCCGTCGTGGAGAGCGCCACCAGGGAGACCCAGTACTTC	CASSSPVVESATRETQYF
TRBV10-3	TRBJ1-2	.	12	.	TGTGCCATCAGTGAGTCGTCCATCTTCTACACCTTC	CAISESSIFYTF
TRBV7-2	TRBJ1-1	.	15	.	TGTGCCAGCAGCCCGGGGTTCAGGGGTAGTACTGAAGCTTTCTTT	CASSPGFRGSTEAFF
TRBV7-8	TRBJ1-5	.	13	.	TGTGCCAGCAAGATGTATAGCAATCAGCCCCAGCATTTT	CASKMYSNQPQHF
TRBV27	TRBJ1-6	.	15	.	TGTGCCAGCAGACTACTACGAGGGGATAATTCACCCCTCCACTTT	CASRLLRGDNSPLHF
TRBV6-5	TRBJ2-3	.	13	.	TGTGCCAGCAGCTTACGAAGCACAGATACGCAGTATTTT	CASSLRSTDTQYF
TRBV30	TRBJ1-6	.	13	.	TGTGCCTGGAGTGTATTAGGCCCCTCACCCCTCCACTTT	CAWSVLGPSPLHF
TRBV4-2	TRBJ1-6	.	15	.	TGTGCCAGCAGCCCACCCGGCGAATGGAATTCACCCCTCCACTTT	CASSPPGEWNSPLHF
TRBV4-1	TRBJ2-3	.	17	.	TGCGCCAGCAGCCACCCATTGTGGGGGCGGGACACAGATACGCAGTATTTT	CASSHPLWGRDTDTQYF
TRBV24-1	TRBJ2-1	.	20	once	TGTGCCACCAGTGATTTGGTCTCGCGGGCGGGTAAGAGCTCCTACAATGAGCAGTTCTTC	CATSDLVSRAGKSSYNEQFF
TRBV28	TRBJ2-4	.	13	.	TGTGCCAGCAGTCCCGGTCCGGGAAACATTCAGTACTTC	CASSPGPGNIQYF
TRBV5-1	TRBJ1-1	.	17	once	TGCGCCAGCAGCTTGGCCGAAGGGGGTCTCATGAACACTGAAGCTTTCTTT	CASSLAEGGLMNTEAFF
TRBV7-9	TRBJ1-1	.	14	few	TGTGCCAGCAGCCCAGGACAGATGAACACTGAAGCTTTCTTT	CASSPGQMNTEAFF
TRBV10-3	TRBJ2-1	TRBD2	16	.	TGTGCCATCGGAGGGACTAGCGAGATTAAAAACAATGAGCAGTTCTTC	CAIGGTSEIKNNEQFF
TRBV5-1	TRBJ2-5	TRBD1	16	.	TGCGCCAGCAGCTTGGCTGGACAGGGGGCGGTTGGGAGCCAGTACTTC	CASSLAGQGAVGSQYF
TRBV13	TRBJ2-1	TRBD2	18	.	TGTGCCAGCAGCCCGACCGGGACTAGCGGGAGGACATACAATGAGCAGTTCTTC	CASSPTGTSGRTYNEQFF
TRBV9	TRBJ1-2	TRBD1	16	.	TGTGCCAGCAGCGTAGATGCGAGGGGACAGAGCTATGGCTACACCTTC	CASSVDARGQSYGYTF
TRBV11-2	TRBJ2-7	.	16	.	TGTGCCAGCAGCAACCTTATCAGGGGTACCGCCTACGAGCAGTACTTC	CASSNLIRGTAYEQYF
TRBV3-1/TRBV3-2	TRBJ2-3	.	12	.	TGTGCCAGCAGCCAGACCACAGATACGCAGTATTTT	CASSQTTDTQYF
TRBV19	TRBJ1-3	.	14	.	TGTGCCAGTAGTATCGGAGTCTCTGGAAACACCATATATTTT	CASSIGVSGNTIYF
TRBV29-1	TRBJ1-1	.	12	.	TGCAGCGTAGGGACAATGAACACTGAAGCTTTCTTT	CSVGTMNTEAFF
TRBV11-3	TRBJ2-7	.	14	.	TGTGCCAGCAGCTCCGACGGGAGCTCCTACGAGCAGTACTTC	CASSSDGSSYEQYF
TRBV5-4	TRBJ1-2	.	12	many	TGTGCCAGCAGCCCCGGCCCGGGAGGCTACACCTTC	CASSPGPGGYTF
TRBV6-5	TRBJ2-1	TRBD2	14	.	TGTGCCAGCAGCGCTAGCGGGGGGGTGGATGAGCAGTTCTTC	CASSASGGVDEQFF
TRBV6-5	TRBJ2-5	TRBD1	13	.	TGTGCCAGCGGGGACAGGCACCAAGAGACCCAGTACTTC	CASGDRHQETQYF
TRBV7-6	TRBJ1-3	.	17	.	TGTGCCAGCAGCCAGGGGAGGGGAAGTACTTTAGGAAACACCATATATTTT	CASSQGRGSTLGNTIYF
TRBV6-5	TRBJ1-1	TRBD1	14	.	TGTGCCAGCAGCCGGGACAGCTTGAACACTGAAGCTTTCTTT	CASSRDSLNTEAFF
TRBV18	TRBJ1-6	TRBD1	14	.	TGTGCCAGCTCCCAAGACAGGGAGAATTCACCCCTCCACTTT	CASSQDRENSPLHF
TRBV6-5	TRBJ1-3	.	15	.	TGTGCCAGCAATCTAGGAGCGTTCTCTGGAAACACCATATATTTT	CASNLGAFSGNTIYF
TRBV5-1	TRBJ2-5	.	14	.	TGCGCCAGCCCAACCGTAAGCGAAAAAGAGACCCAGTACTTC	CASPTVSEKETQYF
TRBV27	TRBJ1-1	TRBD1	14	once	TGTGCCAGCAGTTTCCGACAGGGAAACACTGAAGCTTTCTTT	CASSFRQGNTEAFF
TRBV7-2	TRBJ1-6	.	14	.	TGTGCCAGCAGCTTAAGAGGCCGGGATTCACCCCTCCACTTT	CASSLRGRDSPLHF
TRBV11-3	TRBJ2-5	TRBD2	15	.	TGTGCCAGCACCGTTGAGGGGACTAGTCAAGAGACCCAGTACTTC	CASTVEGTSQETQYF
TRBV2	TRBJ1-6	TRBD1	12	few	TGTGCCAGCAGTGTCCCGGACAGGTCCGCGAATTTT	CASSVPDRSANF
TRBV27	TRBJ1-2	.	13	.	TGTGCCAGCAGGGTAGGGGGGAACTATGGCTACACCTTC	CASRVGGNYGYTF
TRBV19	TRBJ2-7	.	11	.	TGTGCCAGTAGTGACAACTACGAGCAGTACTTC	CASSDNYEQYF
TRBV7-3	TRBJ1-2	.	14	once	TGTGCCAGCAGCTTAACACAAGGGACTGATGGCTACACCTTC	CASSLTQGTDGYTF
TRBV5-1	TRBJ1-5	.	15	.	TGCGCCAGCAGCTTGGGGGCAGGGAGCAATCAGCCCCAGCATTTT	CASSLGAGSNQPQHF
TRBV10-3	TRBJ1-5	TRBD1	15	.	TGTGCCATCAGTGGATCATTGGGACAGGAACAGCCCCAGCATTTT	CAISGSLGQEQPQHF
TRBV6-5	TRBJ1-2	.	11	.	TGTGCCAGCAGTTCCTATTATGGCTACACCTTC	CASSSYYGYTF